The rows below give T cell receptor beta chains drawn from one sample of a study of blood T cell repertoires in COVID-19. Here immunoSEQ multiplex PCR was the method, and the copy in TCRdb shows in-frame clones only, minus some. Among fewer than 150,000 clones listed, around nine tenths were seen once. Source material: peripheral blood. These receptors came from a woman in her sixties or seventies who had recovered from COVID-19. CDR3s include the opening cysteine and the closing phenylalanine or tryptophan. The order of the fields is clone size, J gene, D gene, V gene, CDR3 DNA, CDR3 protein. D genes are given only for firm matches. Clone size is given for some rows only: seen once, a few or many times, or a class if the clone is expanded.

clone size: few
J gene: TRBJ1-6
D gene: NA
V gene: TRBV28
CDR3 DNA: TGTGCCAGCATCCACTCACCGGGTTCACCCCTCCACTTT
CDR3 protein: CASIHSPGSPLHF

clone size: NA
J gene: TRBJ2-1
D gene: TRBD2
V gene: TRBV4-3
CDR3 DNA: TGCGCCAGCAGCCGCCAATTCGGGACTAGCGGGGGGGTCAGCTCCTACAATGAGCAGTTCTTC
CDR3 protein: CASSRQFGTSGGVSSYNEQFF

clone size: NA
J gene: TRBJ2-1
D gene: NA
V gene: TRBV7-7
CDR3 DNA: TGTGCCAGCAGCTCGGGGGTTGAGCCTTACAATGAGCAGTTCTTC
CDR3 protein: CASSSGVEPYNEQFF

clone size: NA
J gene: TRBJ2-5
D gene: TRBD1
V gene: TRBV5-1
CDR3 DNA: TGCGCCAGCAGCCTGGGCACAGCACAGGGGCCAGAGACCCAGTACTTC
CDR3 protein: CASSLGTAQGPETQYF

clone size: once
J gene: TRBJ2-5
D gene: NA
V gene: TRBV12-5
CDR3 DNA: TGTGCTAGTGCCCCCACGGGACTCCGACAAGAGACCCAGTACTTC
CDR3 protein: CASAPTGLRQETQYF

clone size: NA
J gene: TRBJ2-3
D gene: NA
V gene: TRBV21-1
CDR3 DNA: TGTGCCAGCATCTCTACCGGGACTAACACAGATACGCAGTATTTT
CDR3 protein: CASISTGTNTDTQYF

clone size: NA
J gene: TRBJ2-3
D gene: TRBD2
V gene: TRBV5-1
CDR3 DNA: TGCGCCAGCACCTCTCGAGAGCGGGGGCCACACGAGACGCAGTATTTT
CDR3 protein: CASTSRERGPHETQYF

clone size: NA
J gene: TRBJ1-2
D gene: NA
V gene: TRBV7-2
CDR3 DNA: TGTGCCAGCAGCTTAGACAGGTCAGGCAGGGACTATGGCTACACCTTC
CDR3 protein: CASSLDRSGRDYGYTF

clone size: NA
J gene: TRBJ2-5
D gene: NA
V gene: TRBV6-2/TRBV6-3
CDR3 DNA: TGTGCCAGCAGTTACTCCGGTGGGGCCAGAAAGACCCAGTACTTC
CDR3 protein: CASSYSGGARKTQYF

clone size: NA
J gene: TRBJ2-2
D gene: TRBD1
V gene: TRBV2
CDR3 DNA: TGTGCCAGCAAAGGGACCACAGGGGACCGGGAGCTGTTTTTT
CDR3 protein: CASKGTTGDRELFF

clone size: NA
J gene: TRBJ1-1
D gene: NA
V gene: TRBV12-5
CDR3 DNA: TGTGCTAGTGCTACTTTGGGACAAAAGAACACTGAAGCTTTCTTT
CDR3 protein: CASATLGQKNTEAFF

clone size: NA
J gene: TRBJ1-1
D gene: NA
V gene: TRBV5-1
CDR3 DNA: TGCGCCAGCAGCTTGGGGTGGACCCAGGGCACTGAAGCTTTCTTT
CDR3 protein: CASSLGWTQGTEAFF

clone size: NA
J gene: TRBJ1-4
D gene: NA
V gene: TRBV2
CDR3 DNA: TGTGCCAGCAGTGAATCGGGAGCGGAAAAACTGTTTTTT
CDR3 protein: CASSESGAEKLFF

clone size: NA
J gene: TRBJ1-1
D gene: NA
V gene: TRBV4-2
CDR3 DNA: TGTGCCAGCAGCCAAGGGGCGGGTAGAGCTTTCTTT
CDR3 protein: CASSQGAGRAFF

clone size: few
J gene: TRBJ2-7
D gene: TRBD1
V gene: TRBV28
CDR3 DNA: TGTGCCAGCCGGCAGGGGGCCTACGAGCAGTACTTC
CDR3 protein: CASRQGAYEQYF

clone size: NA
J gene: TRBJ2-1
D gene: TRBD2
V gene: TRBV4-1
CDR3 DNA: TGCGCCAGCAGCTATAGCGGGAGACCCTCCTACAATGAGCAGTTCTTC
CDR3 protein: CASSYSGRPSYNEQFF

clone size: NA
J gene: TRBJ2-1
D gene: TRBD2
V gene: TRBV5-1
CDR3 DNA: TGCGCCAGCACCGGGACTAGCGGAAACAATGAGCAGTTCTTC
CDR3 protein: CASTGTSGNNEQFF

clone size: NA
J gene: TRBJ1-5
D gene: NA
V gene: TRBV9
CDR3 DNA: TGTGCCAGCAGCGTAGCTTCAGGGACTTCCCAGCATTTT
CDR3 protein: CASSVASGTSQHF

clone size: NA
J gene: TRBJ1-2
D gene: NA
V gene: TRBV9
CDR3 DNA: TGTGCCAGCGGGGCGACTTTTGGCTATGGCTACACCTTC
CDR3 protein: CASGATFGYGYTF

clone size: few
J gene: TRBJ2-2
D gene: NA
V gene: TRBV9
CDR3 DNA: TGTGCCAGCAGCGTAGGCCTAGGGGAGCTGTTTTTT
CDR3 protein: CASSVGLGELFF

clone size: NA
J gene: TRBJ2-2
D gene: TRBD2
V gene: TRBV7-7
CDR3 DNA: TGTGCTAGCAGCTTAGCGGGGGCCCGGAGCGGGGAGCTGTTTTTT
CDR3 protein: CASSLAGARSGELFF

clone size: NA
J gene: TRBJ1-2
D gene: NA
V gene: TRBV30
CDR3 DNA: TGTGCCTGGACTAGGCAGGGCCGCTTCTATGGCTACACCTTC
CDR3 protein: CAWTRQGRFYGYTF

clone size: NA
J gene: TRBJ1-5
D gene: NA
V gene: TRBV10-1
CDR3 DNA: TGCGCCAGCAGAAGTTGGGCCCGCCAGCCCCAGCATTTT
CDR3 protein: CASRSWARQPQHF

clone size: NA
J gene: TRBJ2-7
D gene: TRBD2
V gene: TRBV15
CDR3 DNA: TGTGCCACCAGCAGACTCCGCGGGAGCCCCTACGAGCAGTACTTC
CDR3 protein: CATSRLRGSPYEQYF

clone size: NA
J gene: TRBJ2-2
D gene: NA
V gene: TRBV7-2
CDR3 DNA: TGTGCCAGCAGCTCCCGACAGGTGAACACCGGGGAGCTGTTTTTT
CDR3 protein: CASSSRQVNTGELFF

clone size: NA
J gene: TRBJ2-5
D gene: TRBD1
V gene: TRBV7-3
CDR3 DNA: TGTGCCAGCAGCTTGACAGGGCCGGCCGAGACCCAGTACTTC
CDR3 protein: CASSLTGPAETQYF

clone size: NA
J gene: TRBJ1-2
D gene: NA
V gene: TRBV27
CDR3 DNA: TGTGCCAGCAGTTTCTCCGATGGCTACACCTTC
CDR3 protein: CASSFSDGYTF

clone size: NA
J gene: TRBJ2-7
D gene: NA
V gene: TRBV18
CDR3 DNA: TGTGCCAGCTCACCACCGGGCGTACCATCCTACGAGCAGTACTTC
CDR3 protein: CASSPPGVPSYEQYF

clone size: NA
J gene: TRBJ2-7
D gene: NA
V gene: TRBV7-2
CDR3 DNA: TGTGCCAGCAGCTTTTTCGGGGTCACCTACGAGCAGTACTTC
CDR3 protein: CASSFFGVTYEQYF

clone size: NA
J gene: TRBJ2-2
D gene: TRBD1
V gene: TRBV11-3
CDR3 DNA: TGTGCCAGCAGCTCGCGACAGGGTGGAACCGGGGAGCTGTTTTTT
CDR3 protein: CASSSRQGGTGELFF

clone size: NA
J gene: TRBJ2-3
D gene: TRBD2
V gene: TRBV3-1/TRBV3-2
CDR3 DNA: TGTGCCAGCAGCCAGGTGGTACTAGCGGGAGGGAGCACAGATACGCAGTATTTT
CDR3 protein: CASSQVVLAGGSTDTQYF

clone size: NA
J gene: TRBJ1-2
D gene: NA
V gene: TRBV9
CDR3 DNA: TGTGCCAGCAGCGCTGGGTTGTGGGGGCGCGGGTTAGACTATGGCTACACCTTC
CDR3 protein: CASSAGLWGRGLDYGYTF

clone size: NA
J gene: TRBJ2-7
D gene: TRBD2
V gene: TRBV18
CDR3 DNA: TGTGCCAGCTCACCCCTAGCGGGTGCCAGCTCCTACGAGCAGTACTTC
CDR3 protein: CASSPLAGASSYEQYF

clone size: NA
J gene: TRBJ1-1
D gene: NA
V gene: TRBV5-8
CDR3 DNA: TGTGCCAGCAGACGTAGGGGCCCAACCACTGAAGCTTTCTTT
CDR3 protein: CASRRRGPTTEAFF

clone size: NA
J gene: TRBJ2-2
D gene: TRBD1
V gene: TRBV3-1/TRBV3-2
CDR3 DNA: TGTGCCAGCAGCCGACAGGGGTCCGCCGGGGAGCTGTTTTTT
CDR3 protein: CASSRQGSAGELFF

clone size: NA
J gene: TRBJ2-7
D gene: TRBD1
V gene: TRBV4-2
CDR3 DNA: TGTGCCAGCAGCCAAGAAGGGGGCAGGGCCTACGAGCAGTACTTC
CDR3 protein: CASSQEGGRAYEQYF

clone size: NA
J gene: TRBJ2-4
D gene: NA
V gene: TRBV4-3
CDR3 DNA: TGCGCCAGCAGCCAAGGGAGACAGGGACTTCTAGCCAAAAACATTCAGTACTTC
CDR3 protein: CASSQGRQGLLAKNIQYF

clone size: NA
J gene: TRBJ2-5
D gene: NA
V gene: TRBV3-1/TRBV3-2
CDR3 DNA: TGTGCCAGCAGCCAAAGGGGCAGTCAAGAGACCCAGTACTTC
CDR3 protein: CASSQRGSQETQYF

clone size: NA
J gene: TRBJ1-2
D gene: NA
V gene: TRBV7-9
CDR3 DNA: TGTGCCAGCAGCTTAGGCGAGCCTACTGGCTACACCTTC
CDR3 protein: CASSLGEPTGYTF

clone size: NA
J gene: TRBJ1-1
D gene: TRBD1
V gene: TRBV7-8
CDR3 DNA: TGTGCCAGCACCCAGGGGGGCAACATGAACACTGAAGCTTTCTTT
CDR3 protein: CASTQGGNMNTEAFF

clone size: NA
J gene: TRBJ2-1
D gene: TRBD2
V gene: TRBV2
CDR3 DNA: TGTGCCAGCACACTCGGGACTAGCGGGGACAATGAGCAGTTCTTC
CDR3 protein: CASTLGTSGDNEQFF

clone size: NA
J gene: TRBJ2-7
D gene: TRBD1
V gene: TRBV27
CDR3 DNA: TGTGCCAGCAGCCAGCCGGGAGGGACAGGGGTCCACGAGCAGTACTTC
CDR3 protein: CASSQPGGTGVHEQYF

clone size: NA
J gene: TRBJ1-2
D gene: NA
V gene: TRBV19
CDR3 DNA: TGTGCCAGTAGTCTGGCAGGGAAGGCTAACTATGGCTACACCTTC
CDR3 protein: CASSLAGKANYGYTF

clone size: NA
J gene: TRBJ1-1
D gene: TRBD1
V gene: TRBV4-3
CDR3 DNA: TGCGCCAGCAGCCAAGAAACAGGGGGCGGGAAAGCTTTCTTT
CDR3 protein: CASSQETGGGKAFF

clone size: NA
J gene: TRBJ1-2
D gene: NA
V gene: TRBV5-1
CDR3 DNA: TGCGCCAGCAGCCCAGAAAGTAACTATGGCTACACCTTC
CDR3 protein: CASSPESNYGYTF

clone size: NA
J gene: TRBJ2-5
D gene: NA
V gene: TRBV7-2
CDR3 DNA: TGTGCCAGCAGCTTAGGTACGGGTCCCGGCGAGGAGACCCAGTACTTC
CDR3 protein: CASSLGTGPGEETQYF

clone size: NA
J gene: TRBJ1-6
D gene: NA
V gene: TRBV9
CDR3 DNA: TGTGCCAGCAGCGCATGGGGGGGGGATAATTCACCCCTCCACTTT
CDR3 protein: CASSAWGGDNSPLHF

clone size: NA
J gene: TRBJ2-7
D gene: NA
V gene: TRBV3-1/TRBV3-2
CDR3 DNA: TGTGCCAGCAGCCAAGCTGGTACTCAAGGGGGCTACGAGCAGTACTTC
CDR3 protein: CASSQAGTQGGYEQYF

clone size: NA
J gene: TRBJ1-2
D gene: TRBD1
V gene: TRBV3-1/TRBV3-2
CDR3 DNA: TGTGCCAGCACTCCAGGGGGACAGGGCCATGGCTACACCTTC
CDR3 protein: CASTPGGQGHGYTF

clone size: NA
J gene: TRBJ2-2
D gene: NA
V gene: TRBV6-2/TRBV6-3
CDR3 DNA: TGTGCCAGCAGTTACAGGCGGAGCGGTACCGGGGAGCTGTTTTTT
CDR3 protein: CASSYRRSGTGELFF

clone size: NA
J gene: TRBJ2-1
D gene: TRBD2
V gene: TRBV29-1
CDR3 DNA: TGCAGCGTTGGTGTAACGGGCGGCGGGGGGGGTGAGCAGTTCTTC
CDR3 protein: CSVGVTGGGGGEQFF

clone size: NA
J gene: TRBJ1-3
D gene: NA
V gene: TRBV19
CDR3 DNA: TGTGCCAGTAAACGACAGACCTCTGGAAACACCATATATTTT
CDR3 protein: CASKRQTSGNTIYF

clone size: NA
J gene: TRBJ2-7
D gene: NA
V gene: TRBV12-3/TRBV12-4
CDR3 DNA: TGTGCCAGCAGTTTAGGCCCCAGGGGAGAGCAGTACTTC
CDR3 protein: CASSLGPRGEQYF

clone size: NA
J gene: TRBJ1-1
D gene: NA
V gene: TRBV28
CDR3 DNA: TGTGCCAGCAGTAAGAGCGGGGGCGGGAACACTGAAGCTTTCTTT
CDR3 protein: CASSKSGGGNTEAFF

clone size: NA
J gene: TRBJ2-7
D gene: NA
V gene: TRBV5-5
CDR3 DNA: TGTGCCAGCAGCCCGGACATCCCCTACGAGCAGTACTTC
CDR3 protein: CASSPDIPYEQYF